These 28 T cell receptor beta chains originate from one sample sequenced in a study of CD8+CD57+ T cells in acquired aplastic anemia. Patients who underwent sequencing had shown CD8+CD57+ cell expansion by flow cytometry. Investigators profiled TCR beta VDJ and CDR3 from genomic DNA template. TCRdb ran MiXCR on the reads and lists one entry per CDR3 protein. The table records 300,000 or so distinct CDR3 sequences, 50% to 65% of them present only once. Sequenced: sorted CD4+, CD8+, or CD8+CD57+ T cells (not recorded which) from PBMCs. The receptors stem from a human donor with aplastic anemia.

As regards this clonotype: One end of the junction fails to match germline, which may point to a read error. The V call is TRBV6-5, the J call TRBJ1-1; D not resolved. Germline V gene lookup returns CDR1 MNHEY and CDR2 SVGAGI. This CDR3 comprises 13 residues. CDR3 residues: CTSSVARGREAFF. The CDR3 DNA reads TGTACCAGCAGCGTAGCGAGAGGACGTGAAGCTTTCTTT.

The chain recombines TRBV10-2 with TRBJ2-1; perhaps D is TRBD1 or TRBD2 (5 bases each). Germline V gives CDR1 WSHSY, CDR2 SAAADI. Trimming removed 7 bases from V and 0 bases from J, with 7 bases in between. This CDR3 region has 13 residues. CDR3 DNA: TGCGCCAGCAAGGGGAGCTCCTACAATGAGCAGTTCTTC. It codes for CASKGSSYNEQFF.

This chain connects TRBV29-1 to TRBJ1-1; D call uncertain. Trimming took off 6 bases at V and 11 bases at J, with 16 bases between the two ends. In germline, CDR1 is SQVTM, CDR2 ANQGSEA. This CDR3 region has 11 residues. The CDR3 reads CSVYRGLPAFF. CDR3 DNA sequence: TGCAGCGTGTACAGAGGGCTGCCGGCTTTCTTT.

The chain links TRBV19 to TRBJ2-4; D call uncertain. Germline V gives CDR1 LNHDA, CDR2 SQIVND (reference sequence). The germline V and J ends were trimmed by 6 bases and 5 bases, with 8 bases remaining between them. CDR3 length: 12 amino acids. This chain's CDR3 is CASSYSENIQYF. The CDR3 DNA sequence: TGTGCCAGTAGCTACAGTGAAAACATTCAGTACTTC.

The gene calls are TRBV29-1 and TRBJ1-1, with D possibly being TRBD1 (5 bases). The V and J ends lost 7 bases and 4 bases respectively, with 13 bases between them. The CDR3 covers 12 residues. The germline CDR1 and CDR2 sequences are SQVTM and ANQGSEA. The CDR3 coding sequence is TGCAGCGGCAATTGGGGCCGCACTGAAGCTTTCTTT. Translated, it gives CSGNWGRTEAFF.

V gene TRBV20-1 combines with J gene TRBJ1-1; D remains unclear. Germline V gene sequence: CDR1 DFQATT, CDR2 SNEGSKA (reference sequence). V lost 0 bases and J lost 1, with 9 bases in between. The CDR3 extends over 14 amino acids. The CDR3 DNA follows: TGCAGTGCTAGAGAGCACAGAGAGAACACTGAAGCTTTCTTT. Protein sequence: CSAREHRENTEAFF.

The rearrangement joins TRBV24-1 to TRBJ1-5, with unresolved D. CDR3 length: 15 residues. V lost 3 bases and J 1 base, leaving 9 bases between the germline ends. Germline V gives CDR1 KGHDR, CDR2 SFDVKD. The CDR3 region has the DNA TGTGCCACCAGTGATGGGGTTAGCAGCAATCAGCCCCAGCATTTT. Translation: CATSDGVSSNQPQHF.

J is TRBJ2-3 and V is TRBV7-9; TRBD1 aligns across 10 bases. This CDR3 spans 15 amino acids. The germline V gene has CDR1 SEHNR and CDR2 FQNEAQ (reference sequence). The J segment lost 4 bases and the V segment lost 5 bases, leaving 6 bases of the junction unmatched. CDR3 protein: CASSRTGGLADTQYF. DNA of the CDR3: TGTGCCAGCAGCAGGACAGGGGGGCTCGCAGATACGCAGTATTTT.

In this sample, this clonotype turned up a few times. Written as DNA, the CDR3 is TGTGCCAGCAGCGGAGACGCTGGTCAGCCCCAGCATTTT. Protein product: CASSGDAGQPQHF. The chain combines TRBV7-2 with TRBJ1-5; no reliable D call. Germline values: CDR1 SGHTA, CDR2 FQGNSA. The CDR3 has 13 residues. V was clipped by 5 bases and J by 6 bases, with 11 bases between them.

The chain couples TRBV2 to TRBJ1-1, with 8 positions matching TRBD1. Per germline, CDR1 SNHLY and CDR2 FYNNEI. V shed 10 bases and J 7 bases; nucleotides not matched to a gene: 17. There are 15 residues in the CDR3. The CDR3 DNA reads TGTGCCACCAGCCGAACAGGGGGTAAGGAGGGTGAAGCTTTCTTT. This gives the protein CATSRTGGKEGEAFF.

The rearrangement uses TRBV24-1 and TRBJ1-2; D possibly corresponds to TRBD1 (6 bases). Germline V gene data show CDR1 as KGHDR and CDR2 as SFDVKD. The CDR3 is 11 amino acids. The V end was cut by 12 bases, the J end by 8 bases, with 15 bases between. This CDR3 is CASEGGGGYTF. The CDR3 coding sequence is TGTGCCTCCGAGGGGGGCGGGGGCTACACCTTC.

There are a few counts of this clonotype. V usage is TRBV3-1 and J usage is TRBJ2-3; D not resolved. The CDR3 extends over 15 amino acids. CDR1 LGHDT and CDR2 YNNKEL come from the germline V gene (reference sequence). Trimming removed 0 bases at V and 2 bases at J, with 9 bases between. CDR3: CASSQDPGNTDTQYF. In DNA form, the CDR3 reads TGTGCCAGCAGCCAAGATCCTGGAAACACAGATACGCAGTATTTT.

J is TRBJ2-7 and V is TRBV29-1; 8 bases map to TRBD2. CDR1 is SQVTM, CDR2 ANQGSEA, per germline. V was clipped by 5 bases and J by 1 base; unmatched bases: 10. The length of the CDR3 is 15 residues. CDR3 sequence (DNA): TGCAGCGTTACCAGGGGCGGGGGGTCGTCCTACGAGCAGTACTTC. Its translation: CSVTRGGGSSYEQYF.

V gene TRBV7-3 combines with J gene TRBJ1-5; the match to TRBD1 covers 7 bases. This CDR3 comprises 15 residues. CDR1 is SGHTA, CDR2 FQGTGA, per germline. V was pared by 5 bases and J by 7 bases, with 11 bases of the junction left unmatched. Written as DNA, the CDR3 is TGTGCCAGCAGCACAACGGCAGGGGGGGGACAGCCCCAGCATTTT. Translation: CASSTTAGGGQPQHF.

This clonotype was observed a few times. The V and J genes are TRBV5-8 and TRBJ1-4; 9 bases match TRBD1. Looked up from germline, CDR1 is SGHTS and CDR2 is YDEGEE. Germline trimming cut 4 bases from V and 9 bases from J; bases unmatched to any gene: 13. This CDR3 comprises 16 residues. Here the CDR3 DNA reads TGTGCCAGCAGCCCCTGGACCGGGACAGGGTTGCAAAAACTGTTTTTT. Residues: CASSPWTGTGLQKLFF.

Ten or more counts support this clonotype. J is TRBJ2-5 and V is TRBV3-1; 14 nucleotides agree with TRBD2. From germline, CDR1 is LGHDT and CDR2 YNNKEL (reference sequence). This CDR3 spans 17 amino acids. With V trimmed by 3 bases and J by 0 bases, 3 bases remained unmatched. The CDR3 DNA follows: TGTGCCAGCAGCCATTGGGGACTAGCGGGAGACCAAGAGACCCAGTACTTC. Encoded protein: CASSHWGLAGDQETQYF.

J is TRBJ2-4 and V is TRBV19, with TRBD1 matching over 10 bases. CDR1 is LNHDA and CDR2 is SQIVND in the germline V gene (reference sequence). Unmatched junction bases numbered 11, after V lost 6 bases and J lost 0 bases. The CDR3 contains 18 residues. CDR3 DNA: TGTGCCAGTAGCCGATCTACTGGGACAGGGGTAGCCAAAAACATTCAGTACTTC. It translates to CASSRSTGTGVAKNIQYF.

The chain combines TRBV6-1 with TRBJ2-2; TRBD1 aligns across 7 bases. The germline V gene has CDR1 MNHNS and CDR2 SASEGT. Losses at the gene ends were 7 bases for V and 7 bases for J; bases not matched to a gene: 6. The CDR3 extends over 13 amino acids. DNA for the CDR3: TGTGCCAGCACCCCACAGGGGCGCGGGGAGCTGTTTTTT. Amino acid sequence: CASTPQGRGELFF.

With respect to this clonotype: This sequence may be a read error, since a much larger clone differs from it by one base. V is TRBV10-2 and J is TRBJ2-2, with D possibly called TRBD1 or TRBD2 (5 bases each). CDR1 is WSHSY and CDR2 is SAAADI in the germline V gene. The CDR3 has 16 residues. CDR3 DNA: TGTGCCAGCAACCGGGACCCCGGACTCCTCACCGGGAAGCTGTTTTTT. Residues: CASNRDPGLLTGKLFF.

This clonotype occurred a few times. The chain uses TRBV7-2 and TRBJ2-7; a weak D match, TRBD2 (5 bases). Germline V gives CDR1 SGHTA, CDR2 FQGNSA. The CDR3 contains 13 residues. The V end was cut by 5 bases, the J end by 3 bases, with 11 bases between. The CDR3 sequence is CASSVGRDYEQYF. CDR3 nucleotides: TGTGCCAGCAGCGTAGGTCGGGACTACGAGCAGTACTTC.

The chain couples TRBV7-9 to TRBJ1-5; D is perhaps TRBD1 (6 bases). CDR1 is SEHNR and CDR2 is FQNEAQ in the germline V gene (reference sequence). V was clipped by 5 bases and J by 1 base, with 9 bases between them. This CDR3 contains 14 residues. The CDR3 nucleotides read TGTGCCAGCAGCAAGACAGGAAGCAATCAGCCCCAGCATTTT. As protein: CASSKTGSNQPQHF.

This clonotype came up many times. J is TRBJ2-5 and V is TRBV12-3 or TRBV12-4; TRBD1 matches 8 bases. The CDR3 runs 17 residues. V gave up 0 bases and J gave up 7 bases; unmatched junction bases: 13. CDR3 in DNA: TGTGCCAGCAGTTTAGCAGGGGGAACAGGGGGATTCGGGACCCAGTACTTC. Translated, it gives CASSLAGGTGGFGTQYF.

This clonotype was recorded once. The chain carries TRBV9 and TRBJ2-1; 9 bases are a match to TRBD2. The CDR3 extends over 15 amino acids. J was trimmed by 6 bases and V by 0 bases; bases with no gene match: 4. Germline V CDR1 and CDR2: SGDLS, YYNGEE. The CDR3 protein is CASSVEGSGSNEQFF. Written as DNA, the CDR3 is TGTGCCAGCAGCGTAGAAGGTAGCGGGAGCAATGAGCAGTTCTTC.

The chain employs TRBV12-3 or TRBV12-4 and TRBJ1-2; possible D gene TRBD1, 6 bases. The CDR3 is 15 amino acids. Trimming cost V 5 bases and J 2 bases, with 15 bases left between them. CDR3 sequence (DNA): TGTGCCAGCAGTAGGGGCGTGGGACAAAACTATGGCTACACCTTC. It encodes CASSRGVGQNYGYTF.

In its sample, this clonotype was seen many times. This rearrangement joins TRBV19 to TRBJ2-3, with D perhaps matching TRBD2 (5 bases). Trimming took off 4 bases at V and 4 bases at J, with 6 bases between the two ends. Looked up from germline, CDR1 is LNHDA and CDR2 is SQIVND (reference sequence). The CDR3 totals 12 residues. This CDR3 reads CASSTLADTQYF. The DNA for the CDR3 is TGTGCCAGTAGTACACTAGCAGATACGCAGTATTTT.

This clonotype showed up many times. This chain links TRBV11-3 with TRBJ2-5, with 9 bases matching TRBD1. This CDR3 contains 15 residues. V lost 1 base, J lost 5 bases, and 5 bases stayed unmatched. Germline values: CDR1 SGHNT, CDR2 YENEEA. CDR3 DNA sequence: TGTGCCAGCAGCTTAGCCACAGGGGGCCGGGAGACCCAGTACTTC. Amino acid sequence: CASSLATGGRETQYF.

The V call is TRBV7-9, the J call TRBJ2-7, with D perhaps matching TRBD1 (7 bases). The germline V gene encodes CDR1 SEHNR and CDR2 FQNEAQ (reference sequence). This CDR3 contains 13 residues. V shed 6 bases and J shed 3 bases, with 12 bases lying between them. The CDR3 reads CASRRQGGYEQYF. The CDR3 DNA reads TGTGCCAGCAGAAGACAGGGAGGCTACGAGCAGTACTTC.

This clonotype was picked up many times. The genes are TRBV10-1 and TRBJ2-3; 7 nucleotides agree with TRBD1. Germline CDR1 and CDR2: WNHNN and SYGVQD (reference sequence). The CDR3 consists of 17 residues. V gave up 4 bases and J gave up 0 bases; unmatched junction bases: 10. The CDR3 sequence: CASSAEYGTVSTDTQYF. CDR3 sequence (DNA): TGCGCCAGCAGTGCCGAATATGGGACAGTGAGCACAGATACGCAGTATTTT.